The present entry profiles one TCR beta chain with its context. Its cognate antigen is unknown. The source of the sample is a study of CD8 T cells in Susac syndrome. General study points: The study conceded that relatively few individuals underwent its TCR sequencing and HLA analysis.

TCR beta sequencing covered blood CD8+ and CD4+ T cells. Negative isolation was used for CD8+ and CD4+ T cells, and FACS enrichment was applied to TEMRA cells. An input of roughly 0.45 to 1 ug of RNA was subjected to reverse transcription using random hexamers. TCR beta CDR3 was amplified by immunoSEQ multiplex PCR. This amplification extended across 54 Vbeta and 13 Jbeta segments. One entry per CDR3 protein, called by TCRdb with MiXCR from the immunoSEQ multiplex PCR reads. The sample lists approximately 150,000 distinct CDR3 sequences, roughly 96% occurring once. The CDR3 spans 13 residues. V gave up 1 base and J gave up 6 bases, with 10 bases separating them. Germline V CDR1 and CDR2: SEHNR, FQNEAQ (reference sequence).

The chain is built from TRBV7-9 and TRBJ2-7; no definite D call. Sequencing was performed on CD4+ T cells from PBMCs. This clonotype was sampled from a human donor with multiple sclerosis. CDR3 residues: CASSLGLAGEQYF. The CDR3 nucleotides are TGTGCCAGCAGCTTAGGCCTCGCCGGCGAGCAGTACTTC.